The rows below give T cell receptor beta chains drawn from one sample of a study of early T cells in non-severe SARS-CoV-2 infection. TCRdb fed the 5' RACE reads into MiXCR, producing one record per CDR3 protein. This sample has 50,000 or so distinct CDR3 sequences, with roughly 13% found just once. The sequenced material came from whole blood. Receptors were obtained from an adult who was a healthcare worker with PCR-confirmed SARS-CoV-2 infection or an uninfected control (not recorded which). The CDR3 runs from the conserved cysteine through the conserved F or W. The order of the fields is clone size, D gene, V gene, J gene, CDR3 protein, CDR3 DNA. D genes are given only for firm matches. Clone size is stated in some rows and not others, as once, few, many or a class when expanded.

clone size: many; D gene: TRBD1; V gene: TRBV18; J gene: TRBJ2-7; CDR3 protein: CASSPPGQSAYEQYF; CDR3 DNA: TGTGCCAGCTCACCACCGGGACAGTCCGCCTACGAGCAGTACTTC
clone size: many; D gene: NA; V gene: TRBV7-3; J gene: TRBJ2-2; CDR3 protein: CASSPRKAGELFF; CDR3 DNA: TGTGCCAGCAGCCCGAGGAAGGCCGGGGAGCTGTTTTTT
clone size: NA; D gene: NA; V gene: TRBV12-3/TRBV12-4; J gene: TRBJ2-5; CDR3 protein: CASTWDTSETQYF; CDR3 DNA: TGTGCCAGCACCTGGGACACGTCAGAGACCCAGTACTTC
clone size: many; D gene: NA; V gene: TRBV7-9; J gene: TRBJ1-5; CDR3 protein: CASSFRGTDPQHF; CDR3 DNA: TGTGCCAGCAGCTTTCGGGGTACTGATCCCCAGCATTTT
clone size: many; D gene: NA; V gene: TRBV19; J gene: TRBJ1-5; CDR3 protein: CASSDRINQPQHF; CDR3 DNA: TGTGCCAGTAGTGACAGGATCAATCAGCCCCAGCATTTT
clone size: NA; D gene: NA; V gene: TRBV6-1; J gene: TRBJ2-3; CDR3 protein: CASSREGNTDTQYF; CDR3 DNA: TGTGCCAGCAGCAGAGAGGGGAACACAGATACGCAGTATTTT
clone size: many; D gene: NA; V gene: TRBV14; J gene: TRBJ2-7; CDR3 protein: CASSQELGLRGYEQYF; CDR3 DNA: TGTGCCAGCAGCCAAGAACTAGGTCTCCGGGGGTACGAGCAGTACTTC
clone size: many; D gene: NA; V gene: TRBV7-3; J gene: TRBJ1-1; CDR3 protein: CASSFEPALGSEAFF; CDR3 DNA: TGTGCCAGCAGCTTTGAACCAGCATTAGGTAGTGAAGCTTTCTTT
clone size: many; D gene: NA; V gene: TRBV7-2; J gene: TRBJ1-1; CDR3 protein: CASSLSLDTEAFF; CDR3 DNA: TGTGCCAGCAGCTTAAGCCTCGACACTGAAGCTTTCTTT
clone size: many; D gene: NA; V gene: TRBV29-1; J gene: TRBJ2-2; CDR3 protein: CSVTGRINTGELFF; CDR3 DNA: TGCAGCGTTACGGGACGGATAAACACCGGGGAGCTGTTTTTT
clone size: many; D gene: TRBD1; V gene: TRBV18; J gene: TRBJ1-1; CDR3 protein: CAGQGQGRTEAFF; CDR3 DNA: TGTGCCGGCCAAGGACAGGGTCGAACTGAAGCTTTCTTT
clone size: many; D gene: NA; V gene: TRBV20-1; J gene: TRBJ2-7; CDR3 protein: CSARGPTNEQYF; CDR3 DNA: TGCAGTGCTAGAGGACCAACTAACGAGCAGTACTTC
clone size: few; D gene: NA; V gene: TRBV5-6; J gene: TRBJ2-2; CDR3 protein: CASSFGHMDGELFF; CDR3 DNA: TGTGCCAGCAGCTTTGGTCACATGGACGGGGAGCTGTTTTTT
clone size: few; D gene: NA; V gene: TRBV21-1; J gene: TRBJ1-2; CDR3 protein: CASSGARGNYGYTF; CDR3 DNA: TGTGCCAGCAGCGGGGCCAGGGGAAACTATGGCTACACCTTC
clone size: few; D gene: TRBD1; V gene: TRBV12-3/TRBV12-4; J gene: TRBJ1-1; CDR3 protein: CASKGQGITEAFF; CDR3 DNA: TGTGCCAGCAAGGGACAGGGGATCACTGAAGCTTTCTTT
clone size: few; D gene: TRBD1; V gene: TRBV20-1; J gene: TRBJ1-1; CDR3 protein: CSARDPDRGGSTEAFF; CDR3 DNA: TGCAGTGCTAGAGACCCTGACAGGGGTGGTTCCACTGAAGCTTTCTTT
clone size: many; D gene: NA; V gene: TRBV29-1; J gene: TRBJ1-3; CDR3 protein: CSAGTPYSGNTIYF; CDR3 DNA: TGCAGCGCCGGAACCCCTTACTCTGGAAACACCATATATTTT
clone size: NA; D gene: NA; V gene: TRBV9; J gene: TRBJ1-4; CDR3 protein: CASSGPGEGEKLFF; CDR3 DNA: TGTGCCAGCAGCGGACCGGGAGAGGGCGAAAAACTGTTTTTT
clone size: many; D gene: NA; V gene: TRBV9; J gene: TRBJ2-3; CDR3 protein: CASSVRGDTQYF; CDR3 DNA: TGTGCCAGCAGCGTCAGAGGTGATACGCAGTATTTT
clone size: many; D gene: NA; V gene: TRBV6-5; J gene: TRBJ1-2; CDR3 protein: CASSRDLYGYTF; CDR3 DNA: TGTGCCAGCAGCAGGGACCTCTATGGCTACACCTTC
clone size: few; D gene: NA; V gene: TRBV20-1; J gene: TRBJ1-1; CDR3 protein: CSARGQLGFTEAFF; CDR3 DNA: TGCAGTGCTAGAGGACAGTTGGGGTTCACTGAAGCTTTCTTT
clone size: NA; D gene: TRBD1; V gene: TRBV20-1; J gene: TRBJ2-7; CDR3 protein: CSAGDRDYEQYF; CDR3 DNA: TGCAGTGCAGGGGACAGGGATTACGAGCAGTACTTC
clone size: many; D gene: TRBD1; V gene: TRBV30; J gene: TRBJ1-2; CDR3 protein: CAWSAARKGTVFYGYTF; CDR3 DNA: TGTGCCTGGAGTGCGGCCAGAAAAGGGACAGTCTTCTATGGCTACACCTTC
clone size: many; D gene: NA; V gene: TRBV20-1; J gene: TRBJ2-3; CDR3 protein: CSAYRGTGRRDTQYF; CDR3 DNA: TGCAGTGCTTACCGAGGGACCGGGAGACGAGATACGCAGTATTTT
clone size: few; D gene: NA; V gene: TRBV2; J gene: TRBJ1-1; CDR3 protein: CASSESMNTEAFF; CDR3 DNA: TGTGCCAGCAGTGAGAGTATGAACACTGAAGCTTTCTTT
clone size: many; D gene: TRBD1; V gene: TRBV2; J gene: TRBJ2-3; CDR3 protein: CASGGTGGTDTQYF; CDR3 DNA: TGTGCCAGCGGAGGGACAGGGGGCACAGATACGCAGTATTTT
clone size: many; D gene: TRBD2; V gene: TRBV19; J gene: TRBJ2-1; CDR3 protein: CASSSPGTIIRDEQFF; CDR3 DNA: TGTGCCAGTAGTTCCCCCGGGACTATCATCAGAGATGAGCAGTTCTTC
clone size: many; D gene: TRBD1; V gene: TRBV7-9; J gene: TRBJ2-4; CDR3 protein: CASSLGTGGNIQYF; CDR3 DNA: TGTGCCAGCAGCTTGGGGACAGGGGGAAACATTCAGTACTTC
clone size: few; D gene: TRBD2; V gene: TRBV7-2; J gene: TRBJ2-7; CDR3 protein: CASSLRRGSSYEQYF; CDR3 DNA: TGTGCCAGCAGCTTAAGGCGGGGGAGCTCCTACGAGCAGTACTTC
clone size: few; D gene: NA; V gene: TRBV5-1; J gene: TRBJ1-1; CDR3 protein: CASSLISMNTEAFF; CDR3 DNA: TGCGCCAGCAGCTTGATTTCTATGAACACTGAAGCTTTCTTT
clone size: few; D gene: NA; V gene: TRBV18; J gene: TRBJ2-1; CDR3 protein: CASSSRDSYNEQFF; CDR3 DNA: TGTGCCAGCTCAAGCCGGGACTCCTACAATGAGCAGTTCTTC
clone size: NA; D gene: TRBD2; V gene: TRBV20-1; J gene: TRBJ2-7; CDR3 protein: CSAPGLAGSRDYEQYF; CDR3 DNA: TGCAGTGCCCCAGGACTAGCGGGATCCCGGGACTACGAGCAGTACTTC
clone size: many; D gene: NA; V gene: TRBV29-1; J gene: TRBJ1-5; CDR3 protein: CSVQESNQPQHF; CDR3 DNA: TGCAGCGTACAGGAATCCAATCAGCCCCAGCATTTT
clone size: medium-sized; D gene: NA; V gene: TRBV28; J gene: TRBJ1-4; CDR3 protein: CASSSPGLLNEKLFF; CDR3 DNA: TGTGCCAGCAGTTCCCCGGGACTCCTTAATGAAAAACTGTTTTTT
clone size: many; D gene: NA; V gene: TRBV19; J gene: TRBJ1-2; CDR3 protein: CASGRGKLDGYTF; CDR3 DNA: TGTGCCAGTGGCAGGGGTAAACTTGATGGCTACACCTTC
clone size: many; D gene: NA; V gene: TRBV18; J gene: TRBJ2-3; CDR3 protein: CASSPPGGGDTQYF; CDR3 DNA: TGTGCCAGCTCACCACCGGGGGGCGGAGATACGCAGTATTTT
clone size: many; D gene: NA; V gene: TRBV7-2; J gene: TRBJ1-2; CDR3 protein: CASRSSQAFNYGYTF; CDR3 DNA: TGTGCCAGCAGATCCTCACAGGCCTTTAACTATGGCTACACCTTC
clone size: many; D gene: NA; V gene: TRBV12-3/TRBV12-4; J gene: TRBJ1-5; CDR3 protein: CASSLGAGDNQPQHF; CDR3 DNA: TGTGCCAGCAGTTTAGGGGCAGGGGACAATCAGCCCCAGCATTTT
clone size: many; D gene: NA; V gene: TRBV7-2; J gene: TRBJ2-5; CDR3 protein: CASSLARTGTQYF; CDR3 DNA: TGTGCCAGCAGCTTAGCGAGGACGGGGACCCAGTACTTC
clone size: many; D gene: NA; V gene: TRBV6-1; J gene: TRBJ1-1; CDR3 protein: CASRWGPANTEAFF; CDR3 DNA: TGTGCCAGCAGGTGGGGCCCCGCGAACACTGAAGCTTTCTTT
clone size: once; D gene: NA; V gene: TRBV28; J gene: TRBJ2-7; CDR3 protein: CASTPGGQPYEQYF; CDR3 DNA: TGTGCCAGCACCCCTGGCGGACAACCCTACGAGCAGTACTTC
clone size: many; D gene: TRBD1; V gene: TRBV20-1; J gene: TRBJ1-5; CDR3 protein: CSAFEGQTHQPQHF; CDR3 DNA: TGCAGTGCTTTCGAGGGACAGACGCACCAGCCCCAGCATTTT
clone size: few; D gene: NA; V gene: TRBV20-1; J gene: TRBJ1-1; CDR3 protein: CSARRMNTEAFF; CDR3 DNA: TGCAGTGCGAGGCGGATGAACACTGAAGCTTTCTTT
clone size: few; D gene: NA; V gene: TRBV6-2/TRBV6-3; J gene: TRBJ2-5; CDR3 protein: CASSGAEETQYF; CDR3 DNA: TGTGCCAGCAGTGGTGCGGAAGAGACCCAGTACTTC
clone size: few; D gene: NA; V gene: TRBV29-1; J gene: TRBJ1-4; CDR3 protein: CSVAYREKLFF; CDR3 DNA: TGCAGCGTTGCCTACAGGGAAAAACTGTTTTTT
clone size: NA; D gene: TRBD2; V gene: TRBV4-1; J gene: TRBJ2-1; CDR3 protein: CASSQVSGTSYNEQFF; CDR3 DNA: TGCGCCAGCAGCCAAGTTAGCGGGACTTCCTACAATGAGCAGTTCTTC
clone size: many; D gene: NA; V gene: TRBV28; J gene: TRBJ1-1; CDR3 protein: CASSLFTGWGQENTEAFF; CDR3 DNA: TGTGCCAGCAGTTTATTTACGGGCTGGGGCCAGGAAAACACTGAAGCTTTCTTT
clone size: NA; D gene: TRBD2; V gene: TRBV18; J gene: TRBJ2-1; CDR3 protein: CASSPETSGEQFF; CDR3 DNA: TGTGCCAGCTCACCAGAAACTAGCGGGGAGCAGTTCTTC
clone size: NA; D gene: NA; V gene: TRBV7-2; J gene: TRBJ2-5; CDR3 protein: CASSPGRQETQYF; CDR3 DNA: TGTGCCAGCAGCCCGGGGCGCCAAGAGACCCAGTACTTC
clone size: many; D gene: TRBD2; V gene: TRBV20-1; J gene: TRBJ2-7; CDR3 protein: CSARDTGTTVYEQYF; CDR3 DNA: TGCAGTGCTAGAGACACCGGGACTACCGTCTACGAGCAGTACTTC